One sample yielded the 27 T cell receptor beta chains listed below, sequenced in a study of cytomegalovirus exposure and HLA in healthy donors. The PCR made use of 60 Vbeta and 13 Jbeta primers. The protocol was immunoSEQ multiplex PCR, while the TCRdb copy is restricted to in-frame clones and leaves out a portion. The sample table sets out some 70,000 clones. Material: PBMCs. Receptor source: a female donor in good health and CMV-seropositive.

The chain recombines TRBV9 with TRBJ2-3; TRBD2 is a possible D gene (5 bases). The length of the CDR3 is 13 residues. Germline assignment: CDR1 SGDLS and CDR2 YYNGEE. The germline V and J ends were trimmed by 0 bases and 3 bases, with 5 bases remaining between them. The chain's CDR3 is CASSVGRTDTQYF. For the CDR3, the DNA is TGTGCCAGCAGCGTAGGGAGGACAGATACGCAGTATTTT.

This rearrangement joins TRBV19 to TRBJ1-5; perhaps TRBD1 as D (6 bases). Germline assignment: CDR1 LNHDA and CDR2 SQIVND (reference sequence). The CDR3 consists of 14 residues. Trimming left V 5 bases short and J 4 bases short, with 12 bases between. The CDR3 nucleotides are TGTGCCAGTAGTCCAGGGGAAAGGAATCAGCCCCAGCATTTT. Protein product: CASSPGERNQPQHF.

V and J are TRBV7-8 and TRBJ2-7; 8 bases fit TRBD2. V trimming: 5 bases; J trimming: 1 base; junction bases outside the gene matches: 10. The germline CDR1 and CDR2 sequences are SGHVS and FQNEAQ. The CDR3 extends over 16 amino acids. The CDR3 spells CASSPSPGTRSYEQYF. The CDR3 DNA reads as TGTGCCAGCAGCCCATCCCCCGGGACTAGGTCCTACGAGCAGTACTTC.

The chain couples TRBV27 to TRBJ1-1; D is unclear. Deletions cut 0 bases from V and 0 bases from J, with 8 bases between. The CDR3 length is 15 residues. The germline CDR1 and CDR2 sequences are MNHEY and SMNVEV (reference sequence). The CDR3, as DNA: TGTGCCAGCAGTTTATCGGCGGAAATGAACACTGAAGCTTTCTTT. Protein product: CASSLSAEMNTEAFF.

This sequence joins TRBV29-1 and TRBJ1-2, with TRBD1 as a possible D gene (6 bases). This CDR3 comprises 13 residues. The ends were cut back, 5 bases at V and 8 bases at J, with 18 bases in the middle. The germline gives CDR1 SQVTM, CDR2 ANQGSEA. The CDR3 here is CSVYRVPLQGYTF. The DNA for the CDR3 is TGCAGCGTTTACAGGGTCCCACTACAGGGCTACACCTTC.

The chain couples TRBV7-8 to TRBJ1-3; no clear D gene. V shed 5 bases and J shed 3 bases, with 14 bases lying between them. The CDR3 has 15 residues. CDR1 is SGHVS, CDR2 FQNEAQ, per germline. CDR3 region: CASSPPVLLGNTIYF. In DNA form, the CDR3 reads TGTGCCAGCAGCCCACCAGTCCTTCTTGGAAACACCATATATTTT.

The V and J genes are TRBV6-5 and TRBJ2-5; D call uncertain. The CDR3 has 13 residues. V dropped 3 bases and J dropped 5 bases, with 10 bases sitting between them. Germline loops: CDR1 MNHEY, CDR2 SVGAGI. The CDR3 bases are TGTGCCAGCAGTTATGATCTAAAGGAGACCCAGTACTTC. This sequence encodes CASSYDLKETQYF.

The CDR3, as DNA: TGTGCCAGCAGTCTCAAGGCTAGCGGGGGGGAATATACCTACGAGCAGTACTTC. This translates into CASSLKASGGEYTYEQYF. The chain is built from TRBV27 and TRBJ2-7; 12 nucleotides line up with TRBD2. This CDR3 spans 18 amino acids. Per the germline V gene, CDR1 is MNHEY and CDR2 is SMNVEV (reference sequence). Trimming cost V 5 bases and J 2 bases; bases outside gene matches: 13.

The rearrangement links TRBV4-3 to TRBJ2-3; 7 nucleotides line up with TRBD2. Germline lookup yields CDR1 LGHNA and CDR2 YSLEER. The CDR3 totals 14 residues. Trimming took 1 base from V and 6 from J; bases not matched to a gene: 4. CDR3 sequence: CASSQGLGGDTQYF. The CDR3 DNA reads TGCGCCAGCAGCCAAGGGCTCGGGGGGGATACGCAGTATTTT.

The chain uses TRBV20-1 and TRBJ2-1; D unresolved. Germline-derived CDR1 and CDR2 are DFQATT and SNEGSKA (reference sequence). Between the trimmed V and J ends, which lost 5 bases and 7 bases, there was a span of 9 bases. The CDR3 is 11 amino acids. This CDR3 is CSAPVVNEQFF. The CDR3 DNA sequence: TGCAGTGCTCCCGTCGTGAATGAGCAGTTCTTC.

The V and J genes are TRBV28 and TRBJ2-7, with D possibly matching TRBD2 (5 bases). V lost 7 bases and J lost 4, with 20 bases in between. The CDR3 length is 15 residues. CDR1 is MDHEN, CDR2 SYDVKM, per germline. This CDR3 reads CASNPLGGGRYEQYF. CDR3 DNA: TGTGCCAGCAACCCCCTCGGTGGAGGTCGGTACGAGCAGTACTTC. Full variable domain (remainder filled in from reference TRBV28 and TRBJ2-7): DVKVTQSSRYLVKRTGEKVFLECVQDMDHENMFWYRQDPGLGLRLIYFSYDVKMKEKGDIPEGYSVSREKKERFSLILESASTNQTSMYLCASNPLGGGRYEQYFGPGTRLTVT.

The CDR3 spells CASRGAGGYQPQHF. The CDR3 region has the DNA TGTGCCAGCAGGGGGGCAGGGGGATATCAGCCCCAGCATTTT. J is TRBJ1-5 and V is TRBV6-1; TRBD1 agrees at 7 bases. J was trimmed by 5 bases and V by 6 bases; bases with no gene match: 7. Germline CDR1 is MNHNS and CDR2 is SASEGT. The CDR3 has 14 amino acids.

The chain links TRBV27 to TRBJ2-7, with 8 bases matching TRBD2. This CDR3 comprises 15 residues. The V and J ends lost 5 bases and 5 bases, in that order; junction bases with no gene match: 11. Germline-derived CDR1 and CDR2 are MNHEY and SMNVEV (reference sequence). CDR3 bases: TGTGCCAGCAGTGATAGCGGGGTCGGGGGGGACGAGCAGTACTTC. Protein: CASSDSGVGGDEQYF.

This rearrangement joins TRBV4-2 to TRBJ2-2, with 7 bases that match TRBD2. The germline CDR1 and CDR2 sequences are LGHNA and YNFKEQ. Trimming at V came to 3 bases and at J to 3 bases, leaving 4 bases not matched to a gene. This CDR3 contains 15 residues. In DNA, the CDR3 is TGTGCCAGCAGCCAGGGAGGGTTGGACACCGGGGAGCTGTTTTTT. Its translation: CASSQGGLDTGELFF.

The rearrangement uses TRBV19 and TRBJ2-3, with unresolved D. V lost 5 bases to trimming and J lost 6 bases, with 12 bases between them. CDR3 length: 13 residues. Per germline, CDR1 LNHDA and CDR2 SQIVND (reference sequence). This CDR3 is CASSPQLWDTQYF. CDR3 bases: TGTGCCAGTAGTCCCCAACTATGGGATACGCAGTATTTT.

This chain uses TRBV25-1 with TRBJ1-2, with a possible D match to TRBD1 (6 bases). Germline CDR1 MGHDK, CDR2 SYGVNS. This CDR3 has 13 amino acids. V was cut by 8 bases and J by 7 bases, with 17 bases left in between. The DNA of the CDR3 is TGTGCCAGCGGGGTCTCCGGGACATCTGGCTACACCTTC. Amino acids: CASGVSGTSGYTF.

This sequence joins TRBV18 and TRBJ1-5; weak D call: TRBD1 (5 bases). Trimming took off 2 bases at V and 6 bases at J, with 11 bases between the two ends. Germline loops: CDR1 KGHSH, CDR2 LQKENI. CDR3 size: 14 residues. The CDR3 DNA reads as TGTGCCAGCTCACCATCCAGGGCGTCTCAGCCCCAGCATTTT. It codes for CASSPSRASQPQHF.

V gene TRBV30 combines with J gene TRBJ1-5, with D tentatively TRBD1 (6 bases). Germline V lookup: CDR1 GTSNPN, CDR2 SVGIG (reference sequence). V lost 0 bases, J lost 3 bases, and 9 bases lay in between. The CDR3 runs to 14 residues. As DNA, the CDR3 is TGTGCCTGGAGTGTAACAGGGCCCAATCAGCCCCAGCATTTT. Translating gives CAWSVTGPNQPQHF.

CDR3 DNA: TGTGCCATCAGTGAGCCGGACAGGGGGCTGTACGAGCAGTACTTC. It yields the protein CAISEPDRGLYEQYF. This rearrangement joins TRBV10-3 to TRBJ2-7; 11 nucleotides agree with TRBD1. After removal of 2 bases from V and 4 bases from J, the junction contained 4 bases not matched to a gene. The CDR3 sequence is 15 residues long. CDR1 and CDR2 from the germline V gene are ENHRY and SYGVKD.

The chain combines TRBV5-5 with TRBJ1-1; TRBD1 is a possible D gene (5 bases). The CDR3 totals 13 residues. V dropped 1 base and J dropped 8 bases, with 12 bases sitting between them. Germline V lookup: CDR1 SGHKS, CDR2 YYEKEE (reference sequence). Here the CDR3 DNA reads TGTGCCAGCAGCTTGTACGTGGCAGGGGAAGCTTTCTTT. It yields the protein CASSLYVAGEAFF.

The rearrangement joins TRBV15 to TRBJ2-7; the D gene is possibly TRBD2 (6 bases). The CDR3 consists of 16 residues. With 1 base removed from V and 4 bases from J, the gap between germline ends came to 17 bases. Germline CDR1 is LNHNV and CDR2 is YYDKDF (reference sequence). The CDR3 DNA is TGTGCCACCAGCAGAGCGGAGGGACCACAACTTTACGAGCAGTACTTC. Amino acid sequence: CATSRAEGPQLYEQYF.

The rearrangement joins TRBV5-1 to TRBJ2-6; D gene uncertain. Trimming cost V 0 bases and J 2 bases, with 3 bases left between them. Looked up from germline, CDR1 is SGHRS and CDR2 is YFSETQ. This CDR3 spans 14 amino acids. The CDR3 bases are TGCGCCAGCAGCTTGGCCGCTGGGGCCAACGTCCTGACTTTC. Protein: CASSLAAGANVLTF.

V gene TRBV11-2 combines with J gene TRBJ2-3, with 10 bases matching TRBD2. There are 17 residues in the CDR3. The V segment lost 5 bases and the J segment 6 bases; nucleotides outside the gene matches: 14. Per the germline V gene, CDR1 is SGHAT and CDR2 is FQNNGV. The CDR3 DNA reads as TGTGCCAGCAGCCCTGCCTTGGGCCTAGCGGGGGTGGATACGCAGTATTTT. Translated, it gives CASSPALGLAGVDTQYF.

This chain connects TRBV7-9 to TRBJ2-1; 10 bases are shared with TRBD2. Trimming took 6 bases from V and 4 from J; bases not matched to a gene: 6. CDR1 and CDR2 from the germline V gene are SEHNR and FQNEAQ (reference sequence). This CDR3 region has 15 residues. The CDR3: CASSPGTSEYNEQFF. The CDR3 nucleotides read TGTGCCAGCAGTCCTGGGACTAGCGAGTACAATGAGCAGTTCTTC.

The V and J genes are TRBV9 and TRBJ1-4; D possibly corresponds to TRBD1 (6 bases). The CDR3 totals 15 residues. V was pared by 0 bases and J by 4 bases, with 10 bases between. Germline V gene sequence: CDR1 SGDLS, CDR2 YYNGEE. In DNA form, the CDR3 reads TGTGCCAGCAGCGTAGTGGGGACAAGTAATGAAAAACTGTTTTTT. This sequence encodes CASSVVGTSNEKLFF.

This chain uses TRBV6-4 with TRBJ2-3; TRBD2 matches at 7 bases. Germline V gene lookup returns CDR1 MRHNA and CDR2 SNTAGT. The CDR3 is 16 residues long. V shed 0 bases, J shed 1 base, and the junction held 4 bases outside the gene matches. DNA for the CDR3: TGTGCCAGCAGTGACTCGCCTAGCGGCGGCACAGATACGCAGTATTTT. This sequence encodes CASSDSPSGGTDTQYF.

This sequence joins TRBV9 and TRBJ2-5; unclear D gene. The CDR3 spans 11 residues. CDR1 is SGDLS, CDR2 YYNGEE, per germline. V lost 3 bases, J lost 7 bases, and 7 bases lay in between. The CDR3, as DNA: TGTGCCAGCAGCGGAGGCGGGACCCAGTACTTC. Amino acids: CASSGGGTQYF.